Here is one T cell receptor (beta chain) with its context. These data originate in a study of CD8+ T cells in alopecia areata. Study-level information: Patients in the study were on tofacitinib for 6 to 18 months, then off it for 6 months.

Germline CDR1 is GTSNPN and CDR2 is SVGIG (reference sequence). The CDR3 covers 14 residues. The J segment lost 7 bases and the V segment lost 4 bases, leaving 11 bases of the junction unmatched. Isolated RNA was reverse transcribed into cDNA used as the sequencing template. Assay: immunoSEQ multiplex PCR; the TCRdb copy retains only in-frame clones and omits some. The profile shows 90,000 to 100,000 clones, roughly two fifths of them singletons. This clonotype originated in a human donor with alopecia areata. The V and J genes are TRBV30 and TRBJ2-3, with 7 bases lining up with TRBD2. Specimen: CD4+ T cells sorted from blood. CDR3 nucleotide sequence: TGTGCCTGGAACCCCTCGGGGGGACGATATACGCAGTATTTT. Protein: CAWNPSGGRYTQYF.